This entry lists 2 T cell receptor beta chains sequenced from one sample in a study of beta chain features in type 1 diabetes. The study reverse transcribed the entire isolated RNA, so it sequenced expressed TCRB transcripts. Assay used: immunoSEQ multiplex PCR; TCRdb lists only in-frame clones, some missing. The table lists about 900,000 clones, 17% of them singletons. Sequencing was done on a sample of naive CD4+ T cells from blood. The receptors derive from a woman aged 18-29 years in good health.

This clone was detected a few times. The CDR3 nucleotides read TGCGCCAGCAGCTTGGACAGTTATGGCGGGTCCTACGAGCAGTACTTC. It specifies CASSLDSYGGSYEQYF. V is TRBV5-1 and J is TRBJ2-7; the D gene is possibly TRBD2 (5 bases). V lost 0 bases to trimming and J lost 1 base, with 14 bases between them. This CDR3 is built from 16 residues. The V gene's germline CDR1 is SGHRS and CDR2 YFSETQ.

This clone was detected a few times. The chain joins TRBV2 to TRBJ1-2; 7 bases agree with TRBD1. J lost 6 bases, V lost 6 bases, and 4 bases had no gene match. The CDR3 covers 12 residues. Germline loops: CDR1 SNHLY, CDR2 FYNNEI. The CDR3 loop reads CASRAQGHGYTF. CDR3 nucleotide sequence: TGTGCCAGCAGGGCACAGGGGCATGGCTACACCTTC.